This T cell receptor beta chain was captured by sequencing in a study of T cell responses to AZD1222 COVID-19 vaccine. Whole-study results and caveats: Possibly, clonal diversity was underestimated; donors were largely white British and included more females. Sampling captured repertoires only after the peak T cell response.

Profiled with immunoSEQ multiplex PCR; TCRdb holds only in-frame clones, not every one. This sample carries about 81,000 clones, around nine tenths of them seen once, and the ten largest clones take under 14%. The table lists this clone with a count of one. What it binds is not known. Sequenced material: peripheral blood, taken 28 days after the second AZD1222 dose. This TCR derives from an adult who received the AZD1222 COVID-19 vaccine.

CDR3 DNA: TGCAGTGCACCTGACAGGGGGACTTTCTTT. This codes for CSAPDRGTFF. The chain has TRBV20-1 and TRBJ1-1, with 9 positions matching TRBD1. The CDR3 runs 10 residues. V lost 6 bases and J lost 12; bases outside the gene matches: 5. CDR1 DFQATT and CDR2 SNEGSKA come from the germline V gene (reference sequence).